This T cell receptor (beta chain) came from a study of early T cells in non-severe SARS-CoV-2 infection. V trimming: 0 bases; J trimming: 2 bases; junction bases outside the gene matches: 1. Looked up from germline, CDR1 is SGHAT and CDR2 is FQNNGV. CDR3 length: 16 residues. TCRdb independently ran MiXCR on the 5' RACE reads; one entry per CDR3 protein. Of about 76,000 distinct CDR3 sequences listed, 10% to 12% are singletons. V is TRBV11-2 and J is TRBJ2-6, with 7 nucleotides matching TRBD1. The sequence derives from an adult who was a healthcare worker with PCR-confirmed SARS-CoV-2 infection or an uninfected control (not recorded which). What was sequenced was whole blood. This CDR3 is CASSLDDRAGANVLTF. As DNA, the CDR3 is TGTGCCAGCAGCTTAGACGACAGGGCTGGGGCCAACGTCCTGACTTTC.